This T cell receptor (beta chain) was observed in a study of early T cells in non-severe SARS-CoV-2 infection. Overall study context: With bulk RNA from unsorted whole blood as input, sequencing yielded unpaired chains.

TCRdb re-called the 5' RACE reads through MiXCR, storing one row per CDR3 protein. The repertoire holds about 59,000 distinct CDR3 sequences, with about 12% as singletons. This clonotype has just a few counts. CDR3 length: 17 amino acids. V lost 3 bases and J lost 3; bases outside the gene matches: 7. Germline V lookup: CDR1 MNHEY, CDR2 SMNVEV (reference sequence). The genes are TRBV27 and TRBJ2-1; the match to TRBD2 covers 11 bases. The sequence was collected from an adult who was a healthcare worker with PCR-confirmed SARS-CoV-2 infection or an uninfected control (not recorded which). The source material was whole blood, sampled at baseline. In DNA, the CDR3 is TGTGCCAGCAGTTTGGTTGGCCTAGCGGGAGGCTACAATGAGCAGTTCTTC. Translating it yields CASSLVGLAGGYNEQFF.